A single sample is the source of the 23 T cell receptor beta chains below, sequenced in a study of shared clonotypes between healthy human individuals. Some clones are missing from TCRdb's copy, which holds only in-frame ones; the method was immunoSEQ multiplex PCR. The sample has 1 million to 1.3 million clones, roughly 74% seen once. Sequenced sample: memory CD4+ T cells from PBMCs. Subset described: CD45RA-negative fraction. All receptors come from a man aged 18 to 29 in good health. Some clones in this sample may be carry-over from other donors' samples.

As regards this clone: Other nucleotide sequences in the sample specify the same CDR3. The rearrangement joins TRBV5-1 to TRBJ2-3; unclear D gene. The V end was cut by 4 bases, the J end by 6 bases, with 6 bases between. This CDR3 spans 11 amino acids. The germline V gene has CDR1 SGHRS and CDR2 YFSETQ. As DNA, the CDR3 is TGCGCCAGCAGCCTCTCGGATACGCAGTATTTT. This sequence encodes CASSLSDTQYF.

J is TRBJ1-5 and V is TRBV18, with D perhaps matching TRBD1 (6 bases). CDR1 and CDR2 from the germline V gene are KGHSH and LQKENI. This CDR3 region has 14 residues. Trimming stripped 6 bases from V and 0 bases from J, with 9 bases between. The CDR3 sequence is CASSSTGSNQPQHF. For the CDR3, the DNA is TGTGCCAGCTCGTCGACAGGTAGCAATCAGCCCCAGCATTTT. Supplemented by reference TRBV18 and TRBJ1-5, the full variable domain reads NAGVMQNPRHLVRRRGQEARLRCSPMKGHSHVYWYRQLPEEGLKFMVYLQKENIIDESGMPKERFSAEFPKEGPSILRIQQVVRGDSAAYFCASSSTGSNQPQHFGDGTRLSIL.

The chain combines TRBV7-2 with TRBJ2-3; D is possibly TRBD2 (5 bases). CDR1 and CDR2 (germline): SGHTA, FQGNSA. The CDR3 consists of 15 residues. V gave up 3 bases and J gave up 10 bases, with 20 bases separating them. CDR3 DNA sequence: TGTGCCAGCAGCTTCAATGCGGAGACGGGGAAAGCGCAGTATTTT. It yields the protein CASSFNAETGKAQYF.

With regard to this clone: This may come from a read error, since a much larger clone is one base off. The rearrangement uses TRBV7-3 and TRBJ1-2, with TRBD1 matching over 9 bases. Trimming removed 5 bases from V and 4 bases from J; junction bases left unmatched: 5. The CDR3 totals 14 residues. Germline assignment: CDR1 SGHTA and CDR2 FQGTGA. CDR3 protein: CASSPQGQGYGYTF. The CDR3 region has the DNA TGTGCCAGCAGCCCCCAGGGACAGGGCTATGGCTACACCTTC.

Regarding this clone: One junction end does not reproduce the germline sequence, and a read error may be involved. The chain employs TRBV10-3 and TRBJ2-1; D ambiguous. Germline assignment: CDR1 ENHRY and CDR2 SYGVKD. This CDR3 region has 10 residues. CDR3 sequence (DNA): TGTGCCACCAGTTCGGGTGAGCAGTTCTTC. It translates to CATSSGEQFF.

The rearrangement uses TRBV30 and TRBJ1-2; a weak D match, TRBD1 (5 bases). CDR3 length: 16 amino acids. Germline assignment: CDR1 GTSNPN and CDR2 SVGIG (reference sequence). V lost 6 bases to trimming and J lost 7 bases, with 27 bases between them. The CDR3 DNA sequence: TGTGCCTGCCCGGCCGGGGCCTCCCGAGCTTTTAGTGGCTACACCTTC. Its protein product is CACPAGASRAFSGYTF.

The rearrangement uses TRBV25-1 and TRBJ2-3; 9 nucleotides agree with TRBD2. This CDR3 comprises 15 residues. V lost 8 bases and J lost 2; bases outside the gene matches: 8. Per germline, CDR1 MGHDK and CDR2 SYGVNS. The CDR3: CASSPTSGLTDTQYF. CDR3 bases: TGTGCCAGCTCCCCGACTAGCGGCCTCACAGATACGCAGTATTTT.

The V gene is TRBV6-5, the J gene TRBJ1-5, with D possibly matching TRBD1 (6 bases). The V gene's germline CDR1 is MNHEY and CDR2 SVGAGI. The CDR3 totals 15 residues. Trimming removed 2 bases at V and 2 bases at J, with 10 bases between. In DNA form, the CDR3 reads TGTGCCAGCAGTTACAGGGGGGAGGGCAATCAGCCCCAGCATTTT. This codes for CASSYRGEGNQPQHF.

The CDR3: CASRRGRLYNEQFF. The CDR3 nucleotides are TGTGCCAGCAGAAGAGGAAGACTATACAATGAGCAGTTCTTC. The chain has TRBV5-6 and TRBJ2-1; tentatively, D is TRBD2 (5 bases). Between the trimmed V and J ends, which lost 5 bases and 4 bases, there was a span of 13 bases. The CDR3 runs 14 residues. Per the germline V gene, CDR1 is SGHDT and CDR2 is YYEEEE.

A remark on this clone: The sample holds other DNA sequences that translate to the same CDR3. The chain carries TRBV18 and TRBJ2-5, with a weak D call TRBD1 (5 bases). Trimming shortened V by 3 bases and J by 3 bases, and 8 bases separated the two germline ends. From germline, CDR1 is KGHSH and CDR2 LQKENI. The CDR3 contains 13 residues. CDR3: CASSPGQKETQYF. In DNA, the CDR3 is TGTGCCAGCTCACCGGGGCAGAAAGAGACCCAGTACTTC. Supplemented by reference TRBV18 and TRBJ2-5, the full variable domain reads NAGVMQNPRHLVRRRGQEARLRCSPMKGHSHVYWYRQLPEEGLKFMVYLQKENIIDESGMPKERFSAEFPKEGPSILRIQQVVRGDSAAYFCASSPGQKETQYFGPGTRLLVL.

A few counts support this clone. The rearrangement uses TRBV5-5 and TRBJ2-2, with D maybe TRBD2 (5 bases). Germline V lookup: CDR1 SGHKS, CDR2 YYEKEE (reference sequence). This CDR3 has 14 residues. V was cut by 1 base and J by 4 bases, with 8 bases left in between. In DNA form, the CDR3 reads TGTGCCAGCAGCTTGAACGCGGGCACCGGGGAGCTGTTTTTT. It translates to CASSLNAGTGELFF.

This clone came up once. This chain links TRBV7-2 with TRBJ2-5, with 10 positions matching TRBD1. CDR1 is SGHTA, CDR2 FQGNSA, per germline. V gave up 6 bases and J gave up 4 bases; unmatched junction bases: 5. This CDR3 spans 14 amino acids. CDR3 coding DNA: TGTGCCAGCAGGCCTCGGACAGGGGGAGAGACCCAGTACTTC. Amino acid sequence: CASRPRTGGETQYF.

This chain links TRBV18 with TRBJ2-7, with 8 bases identical to TRBD1. The CDR3 contains 12 residues. The V gene end was trimmed by 4 bases and the J gene end by 6 bases; junction bases not matched to a gene: 2. The germline gives CDR1 KGHSH, CDR2 LQKENI. The chain's CDR3 is CASSRTGGEQYF. CDR3 DNA: TGTGCCAGCTCACGAACAGGGGGCGAGCAGTACTTC.

The chain joins TRBV2 to TRBJ2-5; 8 nucleotides match TRBD1. Germline-derived CDR1 and CDR2 are SNHLY and FYNNEI. The J segment lost 3 bases and the V segment lost 7 bases, leaving 4 bases of the junction unmatched. There are 13 residues in the CDR3. Here the CDR3 DNA reads TGTGCCAGCACCCGGGACAGGAAAGAGACCCAGTACTTC. Protein sequence: CASTRDRKETQYF.

The chain carries TRBV6-5 and TRBJ2-4, with 8 bases lining up with TRBD1. V shed 2 bases and J 9 bases; nucleotides not matched to a gene: 3. The CDR3 contains 13 residues. In germline, CDR1 is MNHEY, CDR2 SVGAGI. The CDR3 loop reads CASSYATGGIQYF. The CDR3 nucleotides read TGTGCCAGCAGTTACGCCACAGGGGGCATTCAGTACTTC.

Comments on this clone: Given a far larger clone just one base away, this is likely a sequencing read error. The same CDR3 also results from other DNA sequences found in this sample. The V call is TRBV4-1, the J call TRBJ1-1, with a weak D call TRBD1 (5 bases). V was cut by 3 bases and J by 6 bases, with 14 bases left in between. The CDR3 totals 14 residues. The V gene's germline CDR1 is MGHRA and CDR2 YSYEKL. CDR3 protein: CASSQEGTTAEAFF. CDR3 sequence (DNA): TGCGCCAGCAGCCAGGAAGGGACGACAGCTGAAGCTTTCTTT.

This clone occurred a few times. Distinct nucleotide sequences in the sample also encode this CDR3. The chain recombines TRBV28 with TRBJ1-2; D gene ambiguous. V was cut by 1 base and J by 5 bases, with 8 bases left in between. The CDR3 covers 13 residues. Germline CDR1 is MDHEN and CDR2 is SYDVKM. The CDR3 loop reads CASSLSRVYGYTF. CDR3 in DNA: TGTGCCAGCAGTTTATCGCGCGTTTATGGCTACACCTTC.

The chain carries TRBV28 and TRBJ1-2; D is undetermined. V lost 3 bases and J lost 4, with 12 bases in between. Looked up from germline, CDR1 is MDHEN and CDR2 is SYDVKM. The CDR3 is made up of 14 amino acids. The CDR3 DNA sequence: TGTGCCAGCAGTTTCCTTTCGGGAGTCTATGGCTACACCTTC. Residues: CASSFLSGVYGYTF.

The rearrangement joins TRBV28 to TRBJ2-3; 8 positions match TRBD2. Germline CDR1 is MDHEN and CDR2 is SYDVKM. The J segment lost 5 bases and the V segment lost 8 bases, leaving 6 bases of the junction unmatched. This CDR3 comprises 13 residues. CDR3 residues: CASRAGGEDTQYF. CDR3 in DNA: TGTGCCAGCCGCGCGGGAGGTGAAGATACGCAGTATTTT.

The chain couples TRBV4-1 to TRBJ2-2, with D unresolved. V dropped 1 base and J dropped 5 bases, with 8 bases sitting between them. CDR1 is MGHRA, CDR2 YSYEKL, per germline. The CDR3 length is 14 residues. CDR3 residues: CASSQVLGTGELFF. CDR3 sequence (DNA): TGCGCCAGCAGCCAAGTCCTGGGGACCGGGGAGCTGTTTTTT.

The gene calls are TRBV5-4 and TRBJ2-1, with 12 positions matching TRBD2. Trimming took 3 bases from V and 7 from J; bases not matched to a gene: 5. Germline values: CDR1 SGHNT, CDR2 YYREEE (reference sequence). CDR3 size: 15 residues. The CDR3 loop reads CASSSSGRAWNEQFF. DNA for the CDR3: TGTGCCAGCAGCTCTAGCGGGAGGGCCTGGAATGAGCAGTTCTTC.

This chain joins TRBV28 and TRBJ2-7; D not certain. The CDR3 sequence is 13 residues long. The germline V gene has CDR1 MDHEN and CDR2 SYDVKM. Deletions cut 8 bases from V and 2 bases from J, with 13 bases between. The CDR3 DNA follows: TGTGCCAGCCGCGAATCCATTACCTACGAGCAGTACTTC. Translating gives CASRESITYEQYF. The full variable domain, in which reference TRBV28 and TRBJ2-7 provide the parts outside the CDR3, is DVKVTQSSRYLVKRTGEKVFLECVQDMDHENMFWYRQDPGLGLRLIYFSYDVKMKEKGDIPEGYSVSREKKERFSLILESASTNQTSMYLCASRESITYEQYFGPGTRLTVT.

The chain couples TRBV19 to TRBJ1-1, with D unresolved. V shed 6 bases and J shed 1 base, with 12 bases lying between them. From germline, CDR1 is LNHDA and CDR2 SQIVND (reference sequence). CDR3 length equals 14 residues. CDR3 region: CASSPFTTNTEAFF. In DNA form, the CDR3 reads TGTGCCAGTAGCCCGTTTACAACGAACACTGAAGCTTTCTTT.